The clone carrying this TCR beta chain was seen ten or more times. As for time point: newly diagnosed GD, antithyroid drugs for less than 3 months. The TCR library was made from RNA that had been extracted from PBMCs in TRIzol. The patients were enrolled through endocrinology in Xi'an, China. The data belong to a study of regulatory T cells in long-lasting Graves disease. CDR3 regions were amplified by Arm-PCR using iRepertoire HTBI primers to build TCR beta libraries. TCRdb itself ran the multiplex PCR reads through MiXCR, one entry per CDR3 protein. Of 510,000 or so distinct CDR3 sequences in the sample, around 12% were seen once. Trimming shortened V by 6 bases and J by 4 bases, and 12 bases separated the two germline ends. Germline loops: CDR1 SNHLY, CDR2 FYNNEI. CDR3 size: 14 residues. The data also belong to a second study, concerning T cells in Graves' hyperthyroidism and ophthalmopathy. As reported in that work: Patients were aged 18 to 65, had disease duration under 2 months, and had newly diagnosed hyperthyroidism.

The starting material was peripheral blood mononuclear cells (PBMCs), obtained at new diagnosis, from a patient treated with antithyroid drugs. The clonotype originates from a woman between 25 and 40 years old with Graves disease. This chain joins TRBV2 and TRBJ2-2, with D possibly being TRBD2 (6 bases). The CDR3 DNA is TGTGCCAGCAGGGGGGGACTCAGCACCGGGGAGCTGTTTTTT. It specifies CASRGGLSTGELFF.